The TCR beta chain under discussion was sequenced for a study of CD8 T cells in ankylosing spondylitis. Study-wide findings and caveats: Disease-linked clones displayed a CD8+ phenotype and appeared relatively rarely in peripheral blood. Reports say disease-linked clones showed up significantly more in matched ankylosing spondylitis synovial fluid.

5'-RACE, quantitative and with molecular barcodes, yielded the TCR beta libraries. TCRdb re-analysed the 5' RACE reads in MiXCR, keeping a single row per CDR3 protein. The table shows a few hundred thousand distinct CDR3 sequences, with 15% to 25% occurring only once. This clonotype has just a few counts. Antigen: not known. This CDR3 is 13 amino acids long. The V segment lost 4 bases and the J segment 5 bases; nucleotides outside the gene matches: 6. Germline V gene sequence: CDR1 SQVTM, CDR2 ANQGSEA. The V and J genes are TRBV29-1 and TRBJ2-5; TRBD2 matches 8 bases. The receptor was isolated from a male donor with ankylosing spondylitis or in good health (not recorded which). What was sequenced was blood, either unsorted or a sorted T cell fraction (not recorded which). The CDR3 protein is CSVVSGGGETQYF. CDR3 sequence (DNA): TGCAGCGTTGTATCGGGAGGGGGGGAGACCCAGTACTTC.